Listed below are T cell receptor beta chains from one sample, sequenced in a study of spatial heterogeneity in lung cancer. In TCRdb, the 5' RACE reads were re-called with MiXCR into one record per CDR3 protein. The sample lists under 25,000 distinct CDR3 sequences, 10% occurring once. The material sequenced was PBMCs, taken at follow-up. The receptors stem from a female donor with early-stage non-small cell lung cancer. CDR3s include the opening cysteine and the closing phenylalanine or tryptophan. A D gene is named only where the DNA matches it firmly. Clone size appears in some rows only: once, few, many, or a class for an expanded clone.

V	D	size	J	length	CDR3	DNA
TRBV7-6	.	many	TRBJ2-3	15	CASSLISRSTDTQYF	TGTGCCAGCAGCTTAATTAGTCGATCCACAGATACGCAGTATTTT
TRBV7-9	.	many	TRBJ2-7	11	CASSFSYEQYF	TGTGCCAGCAGCTTCTCCTACGAGCAGTACTTC
TRBV7-2	.	many	TRBJ2-2	16	CASSLVEGLNTGELFF	TGTGCCAGCAGCTTAGTGGAGGGACTCAACACCGGGGAGCTGTTTTTT
TRBV2	.	medium-sized	TRBJ2-3	14	CASSGSPRTDTQYF	TGTGCCAGCAGCGGGAGTCCGCGCACAGATACGCAGTATTTT
TRBV12-5	TRBD2	few	TRBJ2-1	17	CASGLVRASGRGNEQFF	TGTGCTAGTGGTTTGGTACGAGCTAGCGGGAGAGGCAATGAGCAGTTCTTC
TRBV5-1	TRBD2	many	TRBJ2-1	14	CASSFGAGANEQFF	TGCGCCAGCAGCTTCGGGGCGGGAGCAAATGAGCAGTTCTTC
TRBV6-6	TRBD1	many	TRBJ1-6	15	CASRRDSEEVSPLHF	TGTGCCAGCAGGAGGGACAGCGAGGAGGTTTCACCCCTCCACTTT
TRBV12-3/TRBV12-4	TRBD1	many	TRBJ2-2	15	CASRLQGAQAGELFF	TGTGCCAGCAGGCTACAGGGGGCGCAGGCCGGGGAGCTGTTTTTT
TRBV21-1	.	many	TRBJ2-7	16	CASSKGLRGNSYEQYF	TGTGCCAGCAGCAAAGGCTTGAGGGGAAACTCCTACGAGCAGTACTTC
TRBV7-8	.	many	TRBJ1-2	14	CASSLREKNYGYTF	TGTGCCAGCAGCTTAAGGGAGAAGAACTATGGCTACACCTTC
TRBV6-5	TRBD1	many	TRBJ2-3	15	CASSYRGPGGDTQYF	TGTGCCAGCAGTTACCGGGGTCCAGGGGGAGATACGCAGTATTTT
TRBV6-5	.	few	TRBJ2-5	17	CASSRSLMGPYQETQYF	TGTGCCAGCAGTCGCTCCCTTATGGGGCCGTACCAAGAGACCCAGTACTTC
TRBV7-9	.	many	TRBJ2-7	16	CASSLRSGGGQDEQYF	TGTGCCAGCAGCTTGAGGAGCGGTGGGGGCCAGGACGAGCAGTACTTC
TRBV7-2	.	.	TRBJ1-1	14	CASSLVGANTEAFF	TGTGCCAGCAGCTTAGTTGGGGCCAACACTGAAGCTTTCTTT
TRBV20-1	.	many	TRBJ2-6	12	CSAGRGANVLTF	TGCAGTGCTGGGCGCGGGGCCAACGTCCTGACTTTC